These T cell receptor beta chains were read from a single sample in a study of cytotoxic CD8 clonotypes in ibrutinib-treated CLL. Here immunoSEQ multiplex PCR was the method, and the copy in TCRdb shows in-frame clones only, minus some. The data hold 270,000 or so clones, with approximately 76% observed a single time. The sample was PBMCs, taken at disease progression, from a patient treated with ibrutinib. The source is a human donor with chronic lymphocytic leukemia. The CDR3 runs from the conserved cysteine through the conserved F or W. Fields, in order: V gene, clone size, J gene, D gene, CDR3 protein, CDR3 DNA. A D gene is named only where the DNA matches it firmly. Size is stated for part of the rows, as once, few or many counts, or as a class when the clone is expanded.

v_call: TRBV9; clone_size: -; j_call: TRBJ2-3; d_call: -; cdr3_aa: CASSVEGSTDTQYF; cdr3_nt: TGTGCCAGCAGCGTAGAAGGGAGCACAGATACGCAGTATTTT
v_call: TRBV25-1; clone_size: few; j_call: TRBJ2-7; d_call: -; cdr3_aa: CASQQRAFYEQYF; cdr3_nt: TGTGCCAGCCAACAAAGGGCCTTCTACGAGCAGTACTTC
v_call: TRBV15; clone_size: -; j_call: TRBJ2-3; d_call: -; cdr3_aa: CATSRRLSFGTDTQYF; cdr3_nt: TGTGCCACCAGCAGGAGGTTGTCATTTGGCACAGATACGCAGTATTTT
v_call: TRBV19; clone_size: -; j_call: TRBJ2-7; d_call: -; cdr3_aa: CATSDTASYEQYF; cdr3_nt: TGTGCCACCTCGGACACTGCCTCCTACGAGCAGTACTTC
v_call: TRBV28; clone_size: -; j_call: TRBJ1-1; d_call: -; cdr3_aa: CASSFGGDTEAFF; cdr3_nt: TGTGCCAGCAGTTTTGGGGGGGATACTGAAGCTTTCTTT
v_call: TRBV28; clone_size: once; j_call: TRBJ1-1; d_call: TRBD1; cdr3_aa: CASSFETGVTEAFF; cdr3_nt: TGTGCCAGCAGTTTCGAGACAGGGGTCACTGAAGCTTTCTTT
v_call: TRBV18; clone_size: -; j_call: TRBJ2-2; d_call: -; cdr3_aa: CASSPVRSGGELFF; cdr3_nt: TGTGCCAGCTCACCGGTCCGATCGGGCGGGGAGCTGTTTTTT
v_call: TRBV2; clone_size: -; j_call: TRBJ2-7; d_call: -; cdr3_aa: CASRSPGGEQYF; cdr3_nt: TGTGCCAGCAGATCCCCTGGCGGTGAGCAGTACTTC
v_call: TRBV6-5; clone_size: -; j_call: TRBJ2-2; d_call: -; cdr3_aa: CASSYEGTGELFF; cdr3_nt: TGTGCCAGCAGTTACGAGGGCACCGGGGAGCTGTTTTTT
v_call: TRBV7-6; clone_size: -; j_call: TRBJ2-5; d_call: TRBD1; cdr3_aa: CASSPDRGIQETQYF; cdr3_nt: TGTGCCAGCAGCCCGGACAGGGGAATCCAAGAGACCCAGTACTTC
v_call: TRBV9; clone_size: -; j_call: TRBJ2-3; d_call: -; cdr3_aa: CASSDLITGPRADTQYF; cdr3_nt: TGTGCCAGCAGCGACCTCATTACCGGGCCCAGGGCGGATACGCAGTATTTT
v_call: TRBV7-3; clone_size: -; j_call: TRBJ1-1; d_call: TRBD1; cdr3_aa: CASSSQAGGKTEAFF; cdr3_nt: TGTGCCAGCAGCTCCCAGGCAGGGGGAAAAACTGAAGCTTTCTTT
v_call: TRBV5-1; clone_size: -; j_call: TRBJ2-7; d_call: -; cdr3_aa: CASSLGLEYEQYF; cdr3_nt: TGCGCCAGCAGCTTAGGACTGGAGTACGAGCAGTACTTC
v_call: TRBV10-2; clone_size: -; j_call: TRBJ2-1; d_call: -; cdr3_aa: CASSELGSLANEQFF; cdr3_nt: TGCGCCAGCAGTGAGCTGGGGAGTTTGGCCAATGAGCAGTTCTTC
v_call: TRBV7-9; clone_size: -; j_call: TRBJ2-3; d_call: -; cdr3_aa: CASSRDRPMKQYF; cdr3_nt: TGTGCCAGCAGCCGCGACCGCCCCATGAAGCAGTATTTT
v_call: TRBV11-2; clone_size: -; j_call: TRBJ2-3; d_call: -; cdr3_aa: CASSQGQLDTQYF; cdr3_nt: TGTGCCAGCAGCCAAGGTCAGTTAGATACGCAGTATTTT
v_call: TRBV29-1; clone_size: -; j_call: TRBJ2-3; d_call: -; cdr3_aa: CSVGTGYGTDTQYF; cdr3_nt: TGCAGCGTTGGAACAGGGTACGGCACAGATACGCAGTATTTT
v_call: TRBV28; clone_size: -; j_call: TRBJ1-1; d_call: -; cdr3_aa: CASSSFREILTEAFF; cdr3_nt: TGTGCCAGCAGTTCATTCCGGGAGATATTGACTGAAGCTTTCTTT
v_call: TRBV29-1; clone_size: -; j_call: TRBJ2-3; d_call: -; cdr3_aa: CSVETVGTDTQYF; cdr3_nt: TGCAGCGTTGAAACCGTCGGCACAGATACGCAGTATTTT
v_call: TRBV10-3; clone_size: once; j_call: TRBJ2-3; d_call: TRBD2; cdr3_aa: CATGLAGPWEDTQYF; cdr3_nt: TGTGCCACGGGACTAGCGGGACCCTGGGAAGATACGCAGTATTTT
v_call: TRBV5-1; clone_size: -; j_call: TRBJ2-7; d_call: -; cdr3_aa: CASSLGAHRFYEQYF; cdr3_nt: TGCGCCAGCAGCTTGGGTGCCCATAGGTTCTACGAGCAGTACTTC
v_call: TRBV5-4; clone_size: -; j_call: TRBJ2-3; d_call: -; cdr3_aa: CASSLRERNTDTQYF; cdr3_nt: TGTGCCAGCAGCTTGCGGGAGAGAAACACAGATACGCAGTATTTT
v_call: TRBV5-6; clone_size: -; j_call: TRBJ1-2; d_call: -; cdr3_aa: CASSQGTTNYGYTF; cdr3_nt: TGTGCCAGCAGCCAGGGGACAACTAACTATGGCTACACCTTC
v_call: TRBV4-1; clone_size: -; j_call: TRBJ2-5; d_call: -; cdr3_aa: CASSQVRVGGKTQYF; cdr3_nt: TGCGCCAGCAGCCAAGTCAGGGTTGGTGGAAAGACCCAGTACTTC
v_call: TRBV7-3; clone_size: -; j_call: TRBJ2-3; d_call: -; cdr3_aa: CASSLNAGTDTQYF; cdr3_nt: TGTGCCAGCAGCTTAAACGCAGGCACAGATACGCAGTATTTT
v_call: TRBV18; clone_size: -; j_call: TRBJ1-1; d_call: -; cdr3_aa: CASSPDSSKWAFF; cdr3_nt: TGTGCCAGCTCACCAGACAGTTCTAAATGGGCTTTCTTT
v_call: TRBV10-3; clone_size: -; j_call: TRBJ1-4; d_call: TRBD1; cdr3_aa: CASRDRLNTNEKLFF; cdr3_nt: TGTGCCTCCCGGGACAGACTAAACACTAATGAAAAACTGTTTTTT
v_call: TRBV28; clone_size: -; j_call: TRBJ1-5; d_call: -; cdr3_aa: CASSLRFSGLDQPQHF; cdr3_nt: TGTGCCAGCAGTTTACGTTTCTCAGGGTTGGATCAGCCCCAGCATTTT
v_call: TRBV28; clone_size: -; j_call: TRBJ2-2; d_call: TRBD1; cdr3_aa: CASRTGFTGELFF; cdr3_nt: TGTGCCAGCAGGACAGGGTTCACCGGGGAGCTGTTTTTT
v_call: TRBV5-1; clone_size: -; j_call: TRBJ2-2; d_call: -; cdr3_aa: CASSHRSTDGELFF; cdr3_nt: TGCGCCAGCAGCCACAGATCCACCGACGGGGAGCTGTTTTTT
v_call: TRBV5-4; clone_size: few; j_call: TRBJ2-7; d_call: -; cdr3_aa: CASSPKGPKGYEQYF; cdr3_nt: TGTGCCAGCAGCCCCAAGGGACCCAAAGGCTACGAGCAGTACTTC
v_call: TRBV28; clone_size: -; j_call: TRBJ1-4; d_call: TRBD1; cdr3_aa: CASRTGVIEKLFF; cdr3_nt: TGTGCCAGCAGGACAGGGGTTATCGAAAAACTGTTTTTT